The clone carrying this T cell receptor beta chain has a single count. Assay: immunoSEQ multiplex PCR; the TCRdb copy retains only in-frame clones and omits some. Here the sample spans some 140,000 clones, around 93% being singletons. This entry is derived from a study of T cell responses to AZD1222 COVID-19 vaccine. V gave up 4 bases and J gave up 0 bases, with 11 bases separating them. The germline gives CDR1 LGHNA, CDR2 YSLEER. This CDR3 is 15 amino acids long. This TCR came from an adult in good health. The J gene is TRBJ2-3, the V gene TRBV4-3, with TRBD2 as a possible D gene (5 bases). This material consisted of peripheral blood, taken on day 0 of AZD1222 vaccination. The CDR3 region has the DNA TGCGCCAGCAGCCCTCTGCGGGCTAGCACAGATACGCAGTATTTT. Its translation is CASSPLRASTDTQYF.